These T cell receptor beta chains were read from a single sample in a study of OX40 agonist ivuxolimab in advanced cancers. Libraries were prepared by immunoSEQ multiplex PCR; TCRdb keeps only in-frame clonotypes and omits some of them. The table has under 70,000 clones, approximately 90% seen once. Sequencing used CD4+ or CD8+ T cells sorted from blood, obtained in a trial of the OX40 agonist ivuxolimab. All receptors derive from an adult with an advanced solid tumor such as melanoma, head and neck, liver or kidney cancer. CDR3s include the opening cysteine and the closing phenylalanine or tryptophan. Fields, in order: clone size, CDR3 length, V gene, J gene, D gene, CDR3 DNA, CDR3 protein. D genes are given only for firm matches. Not every row has a clone size; where given, it reads once, few, many or a size class.

clone_size: once
cdr3_length: 14
v_call: TRBV5-1
j_call: TRBJ1-1
d_call: .
cdr3_nt: TGCGCCAGCAGCTTGGTTCGCATGAACACTGAAGCTTTCTTT
cdr3_aa: CASSLVRMNTEAFF

clone_size: .
cdr3_length: 16
v_call: TRBV28
j_call: TRBJ2-4
d_call: TRBD1
cdr3_nt: TGTGCCAGCAGTGACGGGACAGGGGCCACCAAAAACATTCAGTACTTC
cdr3_aa: CASSDGTGATKNIQYF

clone_size: .
cdr3_length: 15
v_call: TRBV5-4
j_call: TRBJ2-5
d_call: TRBD2
cdr3_nt: TGTGCCAGCAGCCCGAGCGGGGGCCAAGAAGAGACCCAGTACTTC
cdr3_aa: CASSPSGGQEETQYF

clone_size: .
cdr3_length: 14
v_call: TRBV28
j_call: TRBJ1-1
d_call: .
cdr3_nt: TGTGCCAGCAGTGAGGGCCGGATGAACACTGAAGCTTTCTTT
cdr3_aa: CASSEGRMNTEAFF

clone_size: .
cdr3_length: 11
v_call: TRBV29-1
j_call: TRBJ2-2
d_call: .
cdr3_nt: TGCAGCGTTGTGAACACCGGGGAGCTGTTTTTT
cdr3_aa: CSVVNTGELFF

clone_size: once
cdr3_length: 16
v_call: TRBV19
j_call: TRBJ1-4
d_call: .
cdr3_nt: TGTGCCAGTAGCACTTTGGGGGGTGCAACTAATGAAAAACTGTTTTTT
cdr3_aa: CASSTLGGATNEKLFF

clone_size: .
cdr3_length: 12
v_call: TRBV28
j_call: TRBJ2-3
d_call: .
cdr3_nt: TGTGCCAGCAGTTCCTACACAGATACGCAGTATTTT
cdr3_aa: CASSSYTDTQYF

clone_size: .
cdr3_length: 13
v_call: TRBV29-1
j_call: TRBJ2-7
d_call: TRBD2
cdr3_nt: TGCAGCGTACAAGGGACTAGCAACTACGAGCAGTACTTC
cdr3_aa: CSVQGTSNYEQYF

clone_size: .
cdr3_length: 15
v_call: TRBV7-9
j_call: TRBJ1-5
d_call: .
cdr3_nt: TGTGCCAGCAGCTTAGCGGGGGCCGCTGGGGAGCCCCAGCATTTT
cdr3_aa: CASSLAGAAGEPQHF

clone_size: .
cdr3_length: 14
v_call: TRBV5-1
j_call: TRBJ2-3
d_call: TRBD2
cdr3_nt: TGCGCCAGCAGCTCGACTAGCGGCACAGATACGCAGTATTTT
cdr3_aa: CASSSTSGTDTQYF

clone_size: .
cdr3_length: 13
v_call: TRBV11-3
j_call: TRBJ2-1
d_call: .
cdr3_nt: TGTGCCAGCAGCCCGGGGACCGGACGGGAGCAGTTCTTC
cdr3_aa: CASSPGTGREQFF

clone_size: .
cdr3_length: 15
v_call: TRBV7-8
j_call: TRBJ2-7
d_call: TRBD1
cdr3_nt: TGTGCCAGCAGCTTGACAGGGGACAGCTCCTACGAGCAGTACTTC
cdr3_aa: CASSLTGDSSYEQYF

clone_size: .
cdr3_length: 13
v_call: TRBV25-1
j_call: TRBJ2-1
d_call: .
cdr3_nt: TGTGCCAGCAGTGATATTGGTAACAATGAGCAGTTCTTC
cdr3_aa: CASSDIGNNEQFF

clone_size: .
cdr3_length: 17
v_call: TRBV5-5
j_call: TRBJ1-6
d_call: TRBD1
cdr3_nt: TGTGCCAGCAGCACATGGACAGGGGGCTCCTATAATTCACCCCTCCACTTT
cdr3_aa: CASSTWTGGSYNSPLHF

clone_size: .
cdr3_length: 12
v_call: TRBV9
j_call: TRBJ2-5
d_call: .
cdr3_nt: TGTGCCAGCAGCGTCGTGGGGGAGACCCAGTACTTC
cdr3_aa: CASSVVGETQYF

clone_size: .
cdr3_length: 15
v_call: TRBV6-5
j_call: TRBJ2-6
d_call: .
cdr3_nt: TGTGCCAGCAGTGCACTCAGCTCTGGGGCCAACGTCCTGACTTTC
cdr3_aa: CASSALSSGANVLTF

clone_size: .
cdr3_length: 14
v_call: TRBV2
j_call: TRBJ1-5
d_call: .
cdr3_nt: TGTGCCAGCAGTGAAGACCAGAACAATCAGCCCCAGCATTTT
cdr3_aa: CASSEDQNNQPQHF

clone_size: .
cdr3_length: 14
v_call: TRBV6-1
j_call: TRBJ2-3
d_call: .
cdr3_nt: TGTGCCAGCAGTGAAAAGGGTAACACAGATACGCAGTATTTT
cdr3_aa: CASSEKGNTDTQYF

clone_size: .
cdr3_length: 16
v_call: TRBV7-2
j_call: TRBJ1-2
d_call: .
cdr3_nt: TGTGCCAGCAGCTACTCCCCTGAGGGAGACAACTATGGCTACACCTTC
cdr3_aa: CASSYSPEGDNYGYTF

clone_size: .
cdr3_length: 13
v_call: TRBV7-2
j_call: TRBJ1-2
d_call: .
cdr3_nt: TGTGCCAGCAGCTTACCAGGAAGCTATGGCTACACCTTC
cdr3_aa: CASSLPGSYGYTF